The 27 T cell receptor beta chains below come from one sample, sequenced in a study of shared clonotypes between healthy human individuals. The repertoire was sequenced with immunoSEQ multiplex PCR; TCRdb's copy has only in-frame clones and lacks some. The sample has hundreds of thousands of clones; nearly 95% are singletons. CD45RO negativity and positive selection for CCR7 defined naive CD8 cells, a population that excluded terminally differentiated effector memory CD45RA+ cells. The sequencing sample was made of naive CD8+ T cells sorted from blood. All receptors come from a man under 40 in good health.

The rearrangement links TRBV7-9 to TRBJ2-7; no reliable D call. V lost 4 bases, J lost 5 bases, and 15 bases lay in between. Looked up from germline, CDR1 is SEHNR and CDR2 is FQNEAQ (reference sequence). The CDR3 is 14 residues long. Here the CDR3 reads CASSYPTLANEQYF. Here the CDR3 DNA reads TGTGCCAGCAGCTACCCGACGCTGGCCAACGAGCAGTACTTC. The variable domain in full, with the rest retrieved from reference TRBV7-9 and TRBJ2-7, is DTGVSQNPRHKITKRGQNVTFRCDPISEHNRLYWYRQTLGQGPEFLTYFQNEAQLEKSRLLSDRFSAERPKGSFSTLEIQRTEQGDSAMYLCASSYPTLANEQYFGPGTRLTVT.

The V gene is TRBV5-4, the J gene TRBJ1-2, with TRBD1 matching over 8 bases. The germline CDR1 and CDR2 sequences are SGHNT and YYREEE (reference sequence). The ends lost 6 bases at V and 0 bases at J; junction bases unmatched: 4. The CDR3 spans 14 residues. The CDR3 sequence: CASINRGTNYGYTF. CDR3 DNA sequence: TGTGCCAGCATCAACAGGGGGACTAACTATGGCTACACCTTC.

As for this clone: Other DNA sequences from this sample encode an identical CDR3 as well. This chain connects TRBV27 to TRBJ2-2; perhaps TRBD1 as D (5 bases). The V gene's germline CDR1 is MNHEY and CDR2 SMNVEV (reference sequence). CDR3 size: 14 residues. Trimming took 4 bases from V and 2 from J, leaving 8 bases between them. In DNA, the CDR3 is TGTGCCAGCAGTTCAGGGCTAAACACCGGGGAGCTGTTTTTT. Translated: CASSSGLNTGELFF.

The V call is TRBV4-1, the J call TRBJ2-5; TRBD1 matches 7 bases. CDR1 is MGHRA, CDR2 YSYEKL, per germline. CDR3 length: 15 residues. Trimming removed 5 bases from V and 1 base from J; junction bases left unmatched: 7. In nucleotides, the CDR3 is TGCGCCAGCAGCGAATTGACAGGGTCCCAAGAGACCCAGTACTTC. Its translation is CASSELTGSQETQYF.

V and J are TRBV28 and TRBJ2-7; TRBD1 matches 8 bases. CDR1 is MDHEN, CDR2 SYDVKM, per germline. CDR3 length equals 16 residues. Trimming removed 1 base from V and 3 bases from J; junction bases left unmatched: 8. The DNA for the CDR3 is TGTGCCAGCAGTTTATACCCCGGGACAGGAAACTACGAGCAGTACTTC. Translation: CASSLYPGTGNYEQYF.

In DNA, the CDR3 is TGCGCCAGCAGCCAAGATATTCCAGGGATCTACGAGCAGTACTTC. Encoded protein: CASSQDIPGIYEQYF. The V gene is TRBV4-1, the J gene TRBJ2-7, with a weak D call TRBD1 (5 bases). V was clipped by 0 bases and J by 3 bases, with 12 bases between them. The CDR3 sequence is 15 residues long. The germline V gene has CDR1 MGHRA and CDR2 YSYEKL.

This sequence joins TRBV11-2 and TRBJ2-1, with 8 bases lining up with TRBD2. This CDR3 has 14 amino acids. Germline assignment: CDR1 SGHAT and CDR2 FQNNGV. The V gene end was trimmed by 8 bases and the J gene end by 8 bases; junction bases not matched to a gene: 11. The chain's CDR3 is CASLEREMGDEQFF. DNA of the CDR3: TGTGCCAGCTTGGAGCGGGAGATGGGCGATGAGCAGTTCTTC. The whole variable domain, filled in from reference TRBV11-2 and TRBJ2-1, reads EAGVAQSPRYKIIEKRQSVAFWCNPISGHATLYWYQQILGQGPKLLIQFQNNGVVDDSQLPKDRFSAERLKGVDSTLKIQPAKLEDSAVYLCASLEREMGDEQFFGPGTRLTVL.

V and J are TRBV20-1 and TRBJ2-1; D gene uncertain. The CDR3 length is 10 residues. V lost 5 bases to trimming and J lost 10 bases, with 9 bases between them. Germline values: CDR1 DFQATT, CDR2 SNEGSKA (reference sequence). The CDR3 nucleotides read TGCAGTGCTCAGGAGCGAGAGCAGTTCTTC. It encodes CSAQEREQFF.

V is TRBV4-3 and J is TRBJ2-7; 7 bases agree with TRBD1. This CDR3 spans 15 amino acids. The germline V gene has CDR1 LGHNA and CDR2 YSLEER. J lost 2 bases, V lost 0 bases, and 4 bases had no gene match. The CDR3: CASSQDQGVPYEQYF. CDR3 nucleotides: TGCGCCAGCAGCCAAGATCAGGGGGTCCCCTACGAGCAGTACTTC.

The chain joins TRBV29-1 to TRBJ1-2, with TRBD1 identical over 7 bases. Unmatched junction bases numbered 8, after V lost 4 bases and J lost 6 bases. The CDR3 spans 13 residues. CDR1 and CDR2 (germline): SQVTM, ANQGSEA. CDR3 loop: CSVADRPKDGYTF. CDR3 coding DNA: TGCAGCGTTGCGGACAGGCCCAAGGATGGCTACACCTTC.

J is TRBJ2-2 and V is TRBV7-8, with a possible D match to TRBD1 (6 bases). V was clipped by 4 bases and J by 5 bases, with 14 bases between them. The germline CDR1 and CDR2 sequences are SGHVS and FQNEAQ. The CDR3 has 15 amino acids. The CDR3 DNA reads as TGTGCCAGCAGCTCAGGGGAGAAGAGGACCGGGGAGCTGTTTTTT. This sequence encodes CASSSGEKRTGELFF.

V usage is TRBV7-2 and J usage is TRBJ2-7; the match to TRBD2 covers 12 bases. The length of the CDR3 is 15 residues. CDR1 and CDR2 from the germline V gene are SGHTA and FQGNSA. V lost 10 bases and J lost 2; bases outside the gene matches: 9. CDR3 sequence reads: CATPTWTSGTYEQYF. The CDR3 nucleotides are TGTGCCACCCCGACGTGGACTAGCGGGACCTACGAGCAGTACTTC.

The chain couples TRBV7-9 to TRBJ2-6; 8 nucleotides agree with TRBD1. Germline V gene sequence: CDR1 SEHNR, CDR2 FQNEAQ (reference sequence). J lost 6 bases, V lost 6 bases, and 13 bases had no gene match. The CDR3 runs 17 residues. As DNA, the CDR3 is TGTGCCAGCAGACCGGGACAGGCCCATCTGGAGGCCAACGTCCTGACTTTC. It codes for CASRPGQAHLEANVLTF.

V gene TRBV10-3 combines with J gene TRBJ1-1; possibly TRBD1 for D (5 bases). Between the trimmed V and J ends, which lost 0 bases and 5 bases, there was a span of 13 bases. The V gene's germline CDR1 is ENHRY and CDR2 SYGVKD. CDR3 length equals 15 residues. The CDR3 coding sequence is TGTGCCATCAGTGAGTCACCCCAGGGTGGGACTGAAGCTTTCTTT. Translating it yields CAISESPQGGTEAFF.

The gene calls are TRBV7-9 and TRBJ2-7, with a possible D match to TRBD2 (6 bases). Looked up from germline, CDR1 is SEHNR and CDR2 is FQNEAQ (reference sequence). Trimming left V 7 bases short and J 4 bases short, with 17 bases between. This CDR3 is built from 14 residues. The CDR3 DNA follows: TGTGCCAGCACCCCAGGAGGGCAGCCGTACGAGCAGTACTTC. Its translation: CASTPGGQPYEQYF.

As concerns this clone: This may be a read error: a much more frequent sequence differs by one nucleotide. This sample includes further DNA sequences coding for the same CDR3. The gene calls are TRBV9 and TRBJ1-1; D unclear. Germline values: CDR1 SGDLS, CDR2 YYNGEE. The CDR3 runs 13 residues. V was clipped by 0 bases and J by 1 base, with 4 bases between them. The CDR3 here is CASSVAGNTEAFF. The CDR3 DNA sequence: TGTGCCAGCAGCGTAGCGGGGAACACTGAAGCTTTCTTT.

The J gene is TRBJ2-5, the V gene TRBV4-1, with a possible D match to TRBD1 (6 bases). The CDR3 length is 19 residues. The germline V and J ends were trimmed by 2 bases and 1 base, with 23 bases remaining between them. CDR1 is MGHRA and CDR2 is YSYEKL in the germline V gene. In nucleotides, the CDR3 is TGCGCCAGCAGCCAAACCGCCTGGGACACATTGCGGGCCCAAGAGACCCAGTACTTC. Its translation is CASSQTAWDTLRAQETQYF.

The chain carries TRBV29-1 and TRBJ1-1; D perhaps matches TRBD1 (5 bases). The CDR3 runs to 16 residues. Germline V gene lookup returns CDR1 SQVTM and CDR2 ANQGSEA. V was clipped by 4 bases and J by 0 bases, with 18 bases between them. CDR3 sequence reads: CSVGDVGRILNTEAFF. The CDR3 nucleotides are TGCAGCGTTGGGGATGTGGGACGGATCCTGAACACTGAAGCTTTCTTT.

The chain links TRBV19 to TRBJ2-1; 7 nucleotides line up with TRBD1. CDR3 length: 14 residues. The V segment lost 4 bases and the J segment 7 bases; nucleotides outside the gene matches: 7. Germline V gene data show CDR1 as LNHDA and CDR2 as SQIVND (reference sequence). This CDR3 is CASSTRQGWNEQFF. The DNA for the CDR3 is TGTGCCAGTAGTACCCGACAGGGTTGGAATGAGCAGTTCTTC.

The gene calls are TRBV7-3 and TRBJ2-3, with TRBD2 matching over 10 bases. Germline lookup yields CDR1 SGHTA and CDR2 FQGTGA. The CDR3 extends over 15 amino acids. J gave up 6 bases and V 5 bases, and 8 bases lay outside the gene matches. CDR3 protein: CASSHSGRPPDTQYF. The CDR3 nucleotides are TGTGCCAGCAGCCATAGCGGGAGGCCCCCGGATACGCAGTATTTT.

This chain uses TRBV29-1 with TRBJ2-2; no reliable D call. Per the germline V gene, CDR1 is SQVTM and CDR2 is ANQGSEA. The CDR3 totals 13 residues. Trimming pared 5 bases from V and 6 bases from J, leaving 13 bases between. CDR3 in amino acids: CSVRLGAAGELFF. The DNA for the CDR3 is TGCAGCGTTCGGCTAGGAGCCGCCGGGGAGCTGTTTTTT.

The rearrangement joins TRBV19 to TRBJ2-5, with 9 bases fitting TRBD1. The CDR3 is 13 residues long. The junction had 3 bases not matched to a gene; V was cut back by 5 bases and J by 5 bases. Germline V gene data show CDR1 as LNHDA and CDR2 as SQIVND (reference sequence). This chain's CDR3 is CASSYDRGETQYF. The CDR3 bases are TGTGCCAGTAGTTATGACAGGGGGGAGACCCAGTACTTC.

This sequence joins TRBV4-1 and TRBJ1-2; 7 bases are shared with TRBD1. The CDR3 contains 14 residues. With 1 base clipped from V and 2 bases from J, the junction kept 1 base outside the gene matches. The germline V gene encodes CDR1 MGHRA and CDR2 YSYEKL. In DNA, the CDR3 is TGCGCCAGCAGCCAAGGGACAGGAAACTATGGCTACACCTTC. Translation gives CASSQGTGNYGYTF.

The chain combines TRBV5-5 with TRBJ2-5, with a possible D match to TRBD1 (6 bases). The germline V gene has CDR1 SGHKS and CDR2 YYEKEE (reference sequence). The CDR3 totals 13 residues. The V gene lost 2 bases and the J gene lost 4 bases, with 9 bases spanning the gap. This CDR3 is CASSFSGVETQYF. The CDR3 DNA is TGTGCCAGCAGCTTTTCAGGGGTAGAGACCCAGTACTTC.

This clone was detected once. The rearrangement uses TRBV29-1 and TRBJ2-1; 9 bases are a match to TRBD2. This CDR3 is built from 14 residues. Germline CDR1 reads SQVTM; CDR2 reads ANQGSEA. The J segment lost 3 bases and the V segment lost 4 bases, leaving 4 bases of the junction unmatched. The CDR3 loop is CSVVRAGGYNEQFF. The CDR3 DNA follows: TGCAGCGTTGTTAGAGCGGGGGGCTACAATGAGCAGTTCTTC.

The chain couples TRBV6-6 to TRBJ2-2; 8 positions agree with TRBD1. CDR3 length: 16 residues. V lost 10 bases to trimming and J lost 5 bases; unmatched junction nucleotides: 15. Germline CDR1 MNHNY, CDR2 SVGAGI (reference sequence). The CDR3 sequence is CATKSRGRASTGELFF. The DNA for the CDR3 is TGTGCCACCAAAAGCAGGGGGCGCGCCTCAACCGGGGAGCTGTTTTTT.

The table lists this clone with a count of one. The chain uses TRBV7-9 and TRBJ2-6, with a weak D call TRBD2 (5 bases). Germline CDR1 SEHNR, CDR2 FQNEAQ (reference sequence). Between the trimmed V and J ends, which lost 3 bases and 1 base, there was a span of 13 bases. This CDR3 contains 17 residues. In nucleotides, the CDR3 is TGTGCCAGCAGCTTGACTACCCGGGGTTCTGGGGCCAACGTCCTGACTTTC. Residues: CASSLTTRGSGANVLTF.